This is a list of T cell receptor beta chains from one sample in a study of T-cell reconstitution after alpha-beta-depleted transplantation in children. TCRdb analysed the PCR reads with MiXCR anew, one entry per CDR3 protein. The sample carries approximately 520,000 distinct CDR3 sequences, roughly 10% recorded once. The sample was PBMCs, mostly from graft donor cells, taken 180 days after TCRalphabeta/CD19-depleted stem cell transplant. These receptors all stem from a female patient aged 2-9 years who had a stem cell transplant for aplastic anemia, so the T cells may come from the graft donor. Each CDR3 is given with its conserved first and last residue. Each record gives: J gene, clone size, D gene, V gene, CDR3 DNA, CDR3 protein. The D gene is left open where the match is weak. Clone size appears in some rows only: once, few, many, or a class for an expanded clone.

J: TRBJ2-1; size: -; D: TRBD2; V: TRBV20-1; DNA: TGCAAAATCGGCCCTAGCGGGAGAGAGAATGAGCAGTTCTTC; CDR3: CKIGPSGRENEQFF
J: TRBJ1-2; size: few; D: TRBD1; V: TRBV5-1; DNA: TGCGCCAGCAGCTACCAGGACAGGGGGAACTATGGCTACACCTTC; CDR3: CASSYQDRGNYGYTF
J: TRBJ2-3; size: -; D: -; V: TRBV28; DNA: TGTGCCAGCAGCGCCGGACGACGGGAGTATTTT; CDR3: CASSAGRREYF
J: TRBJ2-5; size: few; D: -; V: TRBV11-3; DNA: TGTGCCAGCAGCACTCGTCGGTCCCTTCAAGAGACCCAGTACTTC; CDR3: CASSTRRSLQETQYF
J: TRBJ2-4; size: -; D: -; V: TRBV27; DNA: TGTGCCAGCAGTTTTCCAGGGCTAGCCAAAAACATTCAGTACTTC; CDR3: CASSFPGLAKNIQYF
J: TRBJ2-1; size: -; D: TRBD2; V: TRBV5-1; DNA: TGCGCCAGCAGCTTGGGCCTCGGGGGAGGGCGCTACAATGAGCAGTTCTTC; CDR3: CASSLGLGGGRYNEQFF
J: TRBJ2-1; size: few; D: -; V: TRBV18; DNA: TGTGCCAGCTCACCATTGACTCGCTCCAATGAGCAGTTCTTC; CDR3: CASSPLTRSNEQFF
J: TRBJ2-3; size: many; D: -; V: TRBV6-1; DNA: TGTGCCAGCAAGGATAGTGGCGGCACAGATACGCAGTATTTT; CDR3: CASKDSGGTDTQYF
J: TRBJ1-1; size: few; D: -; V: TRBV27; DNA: TGTGCCAGCATCCCGGTCGGTGGGGAAGGCACTGAAGCTTTCTTT; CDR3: CASIPVGGEGTEAFF
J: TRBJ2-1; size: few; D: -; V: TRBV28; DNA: TGTGCCAGCAGGCCGGGAGGGACAGTTGGGGATGAGCAGTTCTTC; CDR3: CASRPGGTVGDEQFF
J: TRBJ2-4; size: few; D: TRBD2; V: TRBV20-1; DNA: TGCAGTGCTCGCGGGCACGGGGCGACTAGCGGGAGGATGGTGGGTATTCAGTACTTC; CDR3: CSARGHGATSGRMVGIQYF
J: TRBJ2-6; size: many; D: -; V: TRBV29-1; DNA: TGCAGCGTTGATTCCAACTCTGGGGCCAACGTCCTGACTTTC; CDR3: CSVDSNSGANVLTF
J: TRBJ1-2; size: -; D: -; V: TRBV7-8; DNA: TGTGCCAGCAGCTTAGAGGCAGTCTATGGCTACACCTTC; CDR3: CASSLEAVYGYTF
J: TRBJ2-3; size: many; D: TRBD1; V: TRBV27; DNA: TGTGCCAGCAGTTCCCTGGGACAGGGGAAGACAGATACGCAGTATTTT; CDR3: CASSSLGQGKTDTQYF
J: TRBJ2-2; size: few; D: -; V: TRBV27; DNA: TGTGCCAGCAGTTTTTTACCGAACACCGGGGAGCTGTTTTTT; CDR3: CASSFLPNTGELFF
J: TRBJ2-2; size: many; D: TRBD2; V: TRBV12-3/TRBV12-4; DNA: TGTGCCAGCAGTCTAGCGGGAATAGTCGGGGAGCTGTTTTTT; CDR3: CASSLAGIVGELFF
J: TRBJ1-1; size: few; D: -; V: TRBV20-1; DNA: TGCAGTGCTAGGGATCCGGGACTCACATTGGGTACTGAAGCTTTCTTT; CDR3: CSARDPGLTLGTEAFF
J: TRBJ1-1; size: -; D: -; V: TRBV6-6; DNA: TGTGCCAGCAGCTTTGACAAGAACACTGAAGCTTTCTTT; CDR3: CASSFDKNTEAFF
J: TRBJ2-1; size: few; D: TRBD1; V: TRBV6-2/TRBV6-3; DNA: TGTGCCAGCAACAAAAACAGGGTGACAGGGAATGAGCAGTTCTTC; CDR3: CASNKNRVTGNEQFF
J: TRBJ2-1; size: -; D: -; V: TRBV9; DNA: TGTGCCAGCAGCGTGGGGGTAGGTGAGCAGTTCTTC; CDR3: CASSVGVGEQFF
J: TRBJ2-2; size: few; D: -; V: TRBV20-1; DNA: TGCAGTGCCCGGGACCCCCGCGGCCCCGGGGAGCTGTTTTTT; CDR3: CSARDPRGPGELFF
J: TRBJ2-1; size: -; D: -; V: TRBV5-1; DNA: TGCGCCAGCAGCTTGGGCGTCGGTGGCCGGGGGGCGTTCTACAATGAGCAGTTCTTC; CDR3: CASSLGVGGRGAFYNEQFF
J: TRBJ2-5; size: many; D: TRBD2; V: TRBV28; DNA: TGTGCCAGCAGTTCCTTAGCGGGAGGGCCTAAGACCCAGTACTTC; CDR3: CASSSLAGGPKTQYF
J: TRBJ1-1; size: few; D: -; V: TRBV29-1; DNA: TGCAGCGGCCGCCTCGAGAAGGCTGAAGCTTTCTTT; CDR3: CSGRLEKAEAFF
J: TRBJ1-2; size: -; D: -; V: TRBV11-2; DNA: TGTGCCAGCAGCTTAGGGACCGCCGGGGGCTACACCTTC; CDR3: CASSLGTAGGYTF
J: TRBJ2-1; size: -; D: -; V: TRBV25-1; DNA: TGTGCCAGCAGTGGGCCCTTGGGGGCTGGTGAGCAGTTCTTC; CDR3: CASSGPLGAGEQFF
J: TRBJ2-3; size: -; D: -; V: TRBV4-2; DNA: TGTGCCAGCAGCCAATCCCAAAGGGGGGCAGATACGCAGTATTTT; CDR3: CASSQSQRGADTQYF
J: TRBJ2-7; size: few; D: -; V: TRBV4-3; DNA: TGCGCCAGCAGCCAAGGATTTGGGGGCTACGAGCAGTACTTC; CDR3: CASSQGFGGYEQYF